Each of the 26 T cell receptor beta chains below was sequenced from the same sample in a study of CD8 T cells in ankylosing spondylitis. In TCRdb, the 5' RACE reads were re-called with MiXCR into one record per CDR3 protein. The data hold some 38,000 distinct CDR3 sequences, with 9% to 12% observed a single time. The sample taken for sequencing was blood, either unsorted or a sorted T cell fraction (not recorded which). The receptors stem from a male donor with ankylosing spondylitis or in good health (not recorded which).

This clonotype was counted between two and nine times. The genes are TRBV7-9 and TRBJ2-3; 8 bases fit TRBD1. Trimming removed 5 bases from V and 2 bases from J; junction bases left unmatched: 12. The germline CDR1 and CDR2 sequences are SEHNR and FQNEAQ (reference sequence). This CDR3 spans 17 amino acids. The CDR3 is CASSPRDRLVNTDTQYF. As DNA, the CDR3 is TGTGCCAGCAGCCCCCGGGACAGGCTAGTAAACACAGATACGCAGTATTTT.

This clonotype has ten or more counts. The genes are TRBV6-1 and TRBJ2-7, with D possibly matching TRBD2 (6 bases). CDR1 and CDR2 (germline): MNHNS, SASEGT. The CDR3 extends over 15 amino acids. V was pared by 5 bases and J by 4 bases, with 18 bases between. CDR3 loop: CASSPLAGLGYEQYF. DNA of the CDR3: TGTGCCAGCAGTCCCCTCGCGGGGCTAGGTTACGAGCAGTACTTC.

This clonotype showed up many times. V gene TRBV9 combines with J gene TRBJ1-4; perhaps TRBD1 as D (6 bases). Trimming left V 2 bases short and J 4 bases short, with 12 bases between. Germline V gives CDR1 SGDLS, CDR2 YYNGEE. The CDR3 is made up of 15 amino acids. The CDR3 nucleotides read TGTGCCAGCAGCGTCAACACAGGGCTTAATGAAAAACTGTTTTTT. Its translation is CASSVNTGLNEKLFF. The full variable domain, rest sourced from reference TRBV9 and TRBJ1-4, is DSGVTQTPKHLITATGQRVTLRCSPRSGDLSVYWYQQSLDQGLQFLIQYYNGEERAKGNILERFSAQQFPDLHSELNLSSLELGDSALYFCASSVNTGLNEKLFFGSGTQLSVL.

Here the CDR3 DNA reads TGTGCCAGCAGTCAGGAGCGGGGCGCCCAAGAGACCCAGTACTTC. As protein: CASSQERGAQETQYF. The rearrangement joins TRBV2 to TRBJ2-5; 7 positions agree with TRBD2. The CDR3 is made up of 15 amino acids. Trimming at V came to 5 bases and at J to 1 base, leaving 7 bases not matched to a gene. Germline V CDR1 and CDR2: SNHLY, FYNNEI. Full variable domain (missing parts from reference TRBV2 and TRBJ2-5): EPEVTQTPSHQVTQMGQEVILRCVPISNHLYFYWYRQILGQKVEFLVSFYNNEISEKSEIFDDQFSVERPDGSNFTLKIRSTKLEDSAMYFCASSQERGAQETQYFGPGTRLLVL.

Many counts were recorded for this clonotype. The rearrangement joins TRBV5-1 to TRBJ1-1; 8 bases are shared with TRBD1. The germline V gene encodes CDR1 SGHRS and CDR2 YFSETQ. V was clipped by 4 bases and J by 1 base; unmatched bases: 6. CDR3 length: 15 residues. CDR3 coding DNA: TGCGCCAGCAGCCAGTATGGACAGGGGAACACTGAAGCTTTCTTT. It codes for CASSQYGQGNTEAFF.

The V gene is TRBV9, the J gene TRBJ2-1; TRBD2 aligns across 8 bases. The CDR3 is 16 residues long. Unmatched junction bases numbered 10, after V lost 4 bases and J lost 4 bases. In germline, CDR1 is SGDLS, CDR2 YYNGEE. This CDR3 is CASSIYGRAGYNEQFF. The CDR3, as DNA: TGTGCCAGCAGCATATACGGGAGGGCCGGGTACAATGAGCAGTTCTTC.

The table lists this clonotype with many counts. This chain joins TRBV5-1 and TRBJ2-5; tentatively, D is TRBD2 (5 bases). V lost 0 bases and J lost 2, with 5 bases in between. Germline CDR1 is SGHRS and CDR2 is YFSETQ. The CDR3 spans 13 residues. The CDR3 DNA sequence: TGCGCCAGCAGCTTGGGGACTCAAGAGACCCAGTACTTC. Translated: CASSLGTQETQYF.

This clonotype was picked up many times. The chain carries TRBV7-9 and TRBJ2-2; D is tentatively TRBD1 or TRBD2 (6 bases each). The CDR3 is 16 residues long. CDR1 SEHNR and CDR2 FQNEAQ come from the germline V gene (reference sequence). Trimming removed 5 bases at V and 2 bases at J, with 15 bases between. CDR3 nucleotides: TGTGCCAGCAGCCTCTCCCAGGGGACTAACACCGGGGAGCTGTTTTTT. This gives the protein CASSLSQGTNTGELFF.

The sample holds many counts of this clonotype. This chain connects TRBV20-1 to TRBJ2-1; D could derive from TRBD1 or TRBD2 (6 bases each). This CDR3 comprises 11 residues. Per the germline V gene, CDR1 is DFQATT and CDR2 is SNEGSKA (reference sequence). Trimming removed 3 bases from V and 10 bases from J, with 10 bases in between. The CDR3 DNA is TGCAGTGCTAGTGGGGGGCCCGAGCAGTTCTTC. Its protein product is CSASGGPEQFF.

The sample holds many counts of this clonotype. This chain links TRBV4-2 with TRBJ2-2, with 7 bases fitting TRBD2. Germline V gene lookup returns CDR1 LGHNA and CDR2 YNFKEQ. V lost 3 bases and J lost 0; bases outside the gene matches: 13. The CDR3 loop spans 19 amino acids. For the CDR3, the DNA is TGTGCCAGCAGCCATCCGACGGGCCTAGCGGTGTCGAACACCGGGGAGCTGTTTTTT. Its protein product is CASSHPTGLAVSNTGELFF.

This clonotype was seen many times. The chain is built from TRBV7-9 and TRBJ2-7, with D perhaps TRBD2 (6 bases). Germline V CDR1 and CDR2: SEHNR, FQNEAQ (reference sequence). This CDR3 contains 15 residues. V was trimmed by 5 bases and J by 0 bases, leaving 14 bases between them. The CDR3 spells CASSQPLGGSYEQYF. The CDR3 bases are TGTGCCAGCAGCCAACCACTGGGGGGCTCCTACGAGCAGTACTTC.

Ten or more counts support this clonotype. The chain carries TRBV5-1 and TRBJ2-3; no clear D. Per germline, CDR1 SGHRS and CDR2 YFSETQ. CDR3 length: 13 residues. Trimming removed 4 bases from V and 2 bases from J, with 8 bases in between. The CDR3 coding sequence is TGCGCCAGCAGCACGGCCAACACAGATACGCAGTATTTT. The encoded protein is CASSTANTDTQYF.

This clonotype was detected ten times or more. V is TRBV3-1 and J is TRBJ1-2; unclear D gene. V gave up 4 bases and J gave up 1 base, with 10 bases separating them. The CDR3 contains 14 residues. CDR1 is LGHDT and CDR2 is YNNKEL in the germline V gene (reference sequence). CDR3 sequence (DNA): TGTGCCAGCAGCCTTTGGACGGTTAACTATGGCTACACCTTC. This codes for CASSLWTVNYGYTF.

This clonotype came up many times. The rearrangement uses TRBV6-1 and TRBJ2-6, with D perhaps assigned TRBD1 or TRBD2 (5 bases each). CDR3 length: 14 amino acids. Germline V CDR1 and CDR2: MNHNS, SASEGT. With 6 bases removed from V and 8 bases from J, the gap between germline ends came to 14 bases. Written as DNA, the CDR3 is TGTGCCAGCAGGGGACGCACAGTGACCAACGTCCTGACTTTC. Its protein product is CASRGRTVTNVLTF.

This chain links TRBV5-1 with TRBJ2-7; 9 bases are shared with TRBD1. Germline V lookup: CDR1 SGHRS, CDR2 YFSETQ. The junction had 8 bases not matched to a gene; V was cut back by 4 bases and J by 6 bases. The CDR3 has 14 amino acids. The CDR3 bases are TGCGCCAGCAGCGGAGGACAGGGGTTGCGCGAGCAGTACTTC. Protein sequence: CASSGGQGLREQYF. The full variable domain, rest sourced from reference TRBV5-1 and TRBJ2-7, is KAGVTQTPRYLIKTRGQQVTLSCSPISGHRSVSWYQQTPGQGLQFLFEYFSETQRNKGNFPGRFSGRQFSNSRSEMNVSTLELGDSALYLCASSGGQGLREQYFGPGTRLTVT.

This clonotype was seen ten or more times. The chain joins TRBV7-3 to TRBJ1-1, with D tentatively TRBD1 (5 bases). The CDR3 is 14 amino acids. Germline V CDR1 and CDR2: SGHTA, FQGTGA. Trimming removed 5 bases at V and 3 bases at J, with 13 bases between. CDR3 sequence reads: CASSPTGGHTEAFF. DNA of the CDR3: TGTGCCAGCAGCCCCACGGGGGGACACACTGAAGCTTTCTTT. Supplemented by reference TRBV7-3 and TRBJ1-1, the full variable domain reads GAGVSQTPSNKVTEKGKYVELRCDPISGHTALYWYRQSLGQGPEFLIYFQGTGAADDSGLPNDRFFAVRPEGSVSTLKIQRTERGDSAVYLCASSPTGGHTEAFFGQGTRLTVV.

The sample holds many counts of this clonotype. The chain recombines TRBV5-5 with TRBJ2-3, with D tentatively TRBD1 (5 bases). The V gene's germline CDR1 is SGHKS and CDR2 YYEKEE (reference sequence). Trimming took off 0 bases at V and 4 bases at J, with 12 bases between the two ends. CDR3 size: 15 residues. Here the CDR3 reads CASSLVGQAADTQYF. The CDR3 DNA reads TGTGCCAGCAGCTTGGTGGGGCAGGCAGCAGATACGCAGTATTTT.

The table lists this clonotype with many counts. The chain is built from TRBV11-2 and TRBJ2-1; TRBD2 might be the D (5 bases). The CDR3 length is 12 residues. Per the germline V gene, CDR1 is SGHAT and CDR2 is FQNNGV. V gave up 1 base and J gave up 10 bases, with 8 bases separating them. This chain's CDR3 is CASSLGTGEQFF. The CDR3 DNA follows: TGTGCCAGCAGCTTAGGGACGGGGGAGCAGTTCTTC.

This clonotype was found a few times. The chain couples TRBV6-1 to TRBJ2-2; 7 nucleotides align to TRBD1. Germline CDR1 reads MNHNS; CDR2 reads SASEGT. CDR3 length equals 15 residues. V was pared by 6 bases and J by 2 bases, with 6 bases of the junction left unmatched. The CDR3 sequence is CASRSTGTNTGELFF. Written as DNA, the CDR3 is TGTGCCAGCAGGTCGACAGGGACCAACACCGGGGAGCTGTTTTTT.

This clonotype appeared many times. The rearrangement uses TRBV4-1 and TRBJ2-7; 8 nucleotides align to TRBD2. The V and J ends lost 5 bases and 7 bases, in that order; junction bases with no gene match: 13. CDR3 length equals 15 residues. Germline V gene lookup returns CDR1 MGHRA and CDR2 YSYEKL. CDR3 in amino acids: CASSYMGLEVGEQYF. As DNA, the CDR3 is TGCGCCAGCAGCTACATGGGACTAGAAGTAGGAGAGCAGTACTTC.

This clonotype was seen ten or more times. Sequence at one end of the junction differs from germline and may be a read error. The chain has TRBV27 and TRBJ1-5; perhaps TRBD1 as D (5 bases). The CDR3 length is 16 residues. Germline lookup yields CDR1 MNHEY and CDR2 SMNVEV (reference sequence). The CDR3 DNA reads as TGTGCCAGCAGTCTCCGGGGAGGGGATAGCTATCAGCCCCAGCATTTT. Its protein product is CASSLRGGDSYQPQHF.

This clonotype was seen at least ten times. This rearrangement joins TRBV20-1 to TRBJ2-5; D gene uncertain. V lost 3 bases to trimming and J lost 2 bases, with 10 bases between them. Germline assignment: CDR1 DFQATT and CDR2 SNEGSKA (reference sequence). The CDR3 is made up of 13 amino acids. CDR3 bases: TGCAGTGCTAGCTCACCGGATCAAGAGACCCAGTACTTC. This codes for CSASSPDQETQYF.

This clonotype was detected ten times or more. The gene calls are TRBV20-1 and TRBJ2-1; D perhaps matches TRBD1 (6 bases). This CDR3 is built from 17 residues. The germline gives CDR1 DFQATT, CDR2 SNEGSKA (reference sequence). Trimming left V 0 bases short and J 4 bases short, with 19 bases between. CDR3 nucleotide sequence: TGCAGTGCTAGAGATTTTATATCGGGACACCCTTACAATGAGCAGTTCTTC. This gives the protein CSARDFISGHPYNEQFF.

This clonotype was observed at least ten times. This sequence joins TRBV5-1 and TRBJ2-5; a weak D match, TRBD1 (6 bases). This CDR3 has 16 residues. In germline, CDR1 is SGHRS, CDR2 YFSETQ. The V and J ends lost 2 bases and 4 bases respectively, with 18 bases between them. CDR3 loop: CASSFLAQGSLETQYF. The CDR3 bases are TGCGCCAGCAGCTTCCTCGCACAGGGTAGTTTAGAGACCCAGTACTTC.

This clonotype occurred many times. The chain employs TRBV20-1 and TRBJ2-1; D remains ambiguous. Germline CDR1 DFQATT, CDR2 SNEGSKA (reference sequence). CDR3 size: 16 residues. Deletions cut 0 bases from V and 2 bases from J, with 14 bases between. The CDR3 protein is CSARDEGPNAYNEQFF. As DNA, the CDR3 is TGCAGTGCTAGAGATGAAGGCCCAAACGCCTACAATGAGCAGTTCTTC.

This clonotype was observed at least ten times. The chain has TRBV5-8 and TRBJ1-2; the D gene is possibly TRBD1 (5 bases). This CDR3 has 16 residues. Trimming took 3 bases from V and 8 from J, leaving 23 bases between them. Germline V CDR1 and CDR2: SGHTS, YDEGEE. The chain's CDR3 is CASSYPGGTLGTGYTF. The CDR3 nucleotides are TGTGCCAGCAGCTACCCAGGTGGCACTCTTGGGACCGGCTACACCTTC. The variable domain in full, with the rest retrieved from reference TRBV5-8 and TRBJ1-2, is EAGVTQSPTHLIKTRGQQATLRCSPISGHTSVYWYQQALGLGLQFLLWYDEGEERNRGNFPPRFSGRQFPNYSSELNVNALELEDSALYLCASSYPGGTLGTGYTFGSGTRLTVV.